This is a list of T cell receptor beta chains from one sample in a study of OX40 agonist ivuxolimab in advanced cancers. TCRdb's copy holds only in-frame clones and misses some; the assay was immunoSEQ multiplex PCR. The sample includes roughly 80,000 clones, just over 85% of them seen just once. Material: CD4+ or CD8+ T cells sorted from blood, obtained in a trial of the OX40 agonist ivuxolimab. Receptor source: an adult with an advanced solid tumor such as melanoma, head and neck, liver or kidney cancer. CDR3s include the opening cysteine and the closing phenylalanine or tryptophan. The D gene is left open where the match is weak. Some rows have no size entry. The others give once, few or many, or a class for an expanded clone.

v_call	j_call	d_call	clone_size	cdr3_aa	cdr3_nt
TRBV4-1	TRBJ1-3	TRBD1	NA	CASSQQQGALSGNTIYF	TGCGCCAGCAGCCAACAACAGGGGGCTCTCTCTGGAAACACCATATATTTT
TRBV7-9	TRBJ1-2	TRBD1	NA	CASSLGTGPHYGYTF	TGTGCCAGCAGCTTAGGGACAGGGCCCCACTATGGCTACACCTTC
TRBV21-1	TRBJ2-2	NA	NA	CASSKAHGGGPWEHRGAVF	TGTGCCAGCAGCAAAGCGCATGGGGGAGGGCCTTGGGAACACCGGGGAGCTGTTTTT
TRBV7-2	TRBJ2-3	TRBD2	NA	CASSKTSGGLDTQYF	TGTGCCAGCAGCAAAACTAGCGGGGGGTTGGATACGCAGTATTTT
TRBV4-3	TRBJ2-3	NA	NA	CASSQAGSKADTQYF	TGCGCCAGCAGCCAAGCGGGCAGCAAGGCAGATACGCAGTATTTT
TRBV28	TRBJ1-1	TRBD1	NA	CASRARGHTLLAFF	TGTGCCAGCAGAGCCAGGGGGCATACCTTGTTAGCTTTCTTT
TRBV11-3	TRBJ2-1	NA	few	CASSLSRVNNEQFF	TGTGCCAGCAGCTTAAGCAGAGTAAACAATGAGCAGTTCTTC
TRBV5-1	TRBJ1-3	NA	NA	CASSLDGSYGNTIYF	TGCGCCAGCAGCTTGGACGGCAGTTATGGAAACACCATATATTTT
TRBV5-4	TRBJ1-2	NA	NA	CASSARDRPNYGYTF	TGTGCCAGCAGCGCCCGGGACCGACCCAACTATGGCTACACCTTC
TRBV27	TRBJ1-5	NA	NA	CASRDRSGQPQHF	TGTGCCAGCAGGGACAGATCAGGACAGCCCCAGCATTTT
TRBV19	TRBJ2-2	TRBD1	NA	CASRLPGTGNTGELFF	TGTGCCAGTAGGCTTCCCGGGACAGGGAACACCGGGGAGCTGTTTTTT
TRBV18	TRBJ2-3	NA	NA	CASSPGSSTDTQYF	TGTGCCAGCTCACCAGGGTCTAGCACAGATACGCAGTATTTT
TRBV28	TRBJ2-7	TRBD1	NA	CASSRQGRGDEQYF	TGTGCCAGCAGTCGACAGGGGAGAGGGGACGAGCAGTACTTC
TRBV30	TRBJ2-5	NA	NA	CAWRGAVSLETQYF	TGTGCCTGGAGGGGGGCAGTAAGTCTGGAGACCCAGTACTTC
TRBV4-3	TRBJ2-1	TRBD1	NA	CASRPGTGPYNEQFF	TGCGCCAGCAGACCCGGGACAGGACCTTACAATGAGCAGTTCTTC
TRBV14	TRBJ2-1	NA	NA	CASSQGGSHEFF	TGTGCCAGCAGCCAAGGGGGTAGCCATGAGTTCTTC
TRBV4-1	TRBJ2-5	NA	NA	CASSPLGFGGIQETQYF	TGCGCCAGCAGCCCCTTGGGCTTCGGGGGAATACAAGAGACCCAGTACTTC
TRBV7-2	TRBJ2-7	TRBD2	NA	CASSLDLAGGYEQYF	TGTGCCAGCAGCTTAGATCTAGCGGGGGGCTACGAGCAGTACTTC
TRBV12-2	TRBJ2-2	NA	NA	CASRSRRGGTGDTGELFF	TGTGCAAGTCGCTCAAGAAGGGGGGGGACAGGGGACACCGGGGAGCTGTTTTTT
TRBV2	TRBJ1-1	TRBD1	NA	CACKTGGNTEAFF	TGTGCCTGCAAGACAGGGGGCAACACTGAAGCTTTCTTT
TRBV19	TRBJ2-3	NA	NA	CASSQRGGTQYF	TGTGCCAGTAGCCAAAGGGGGGGCACGCAGTATTTT
TRBV5-1	TRBJ2-7	NA	NA	CASSLVGRANYEQYF	TGCGCCAGCAGCTTGGTGGGCAGGGCCAACTACGAGCAGTACTTC
TRBV2	TRBJ2-7	NA	medium-sized	CASMKGGAVGEQYF	TGTGCCAGCATGAAGGGGGGTGCGGTCGGCGAGCAGTACTTC
TRBV5-4	TRBJ2-3	NA	once	CASSRLGSTDTQYF	TGTGCCAGCAGCCGGCTGGGCAGCACAGATACGCAGTATTTT
TRBV4-3	TRBJ1-2	NA	NA	CASSQDRINYGYTF	TGCGCCAGCAGCCAAGATAGGATTAACTATGGCTACACCTTC
TRBV5-1	TRBJ1-5	NA	NA	CASSPDHSNQPQHF	TGCGCCAGCAGCCCCGACCATAGCAATCAGCCCCAGCATTTT
TRBV6-1	TRBJ1-5	NA	few	CASSRDTSGPQHF	TGTGCCAGCAGTAGGGACACTAGCGGACCCCAGCATTTT
TRBV10-1	TRBJ2-1	TRBD2	NA	CASSNTGGLAGNEQFF	TGCGCCAGCAGCAATACTGGGGGACTAGCGGGAAACGAGCAGTTCTTC
TRBV30	TRBJ2-5	NA	few	CAWSGTLGETQYF	TGTGCCTGGAGTGGGACACTGGGAGAGACCCAGTACTTC
TRBV6-5	TRBJ2-5	NA	NA	CASSWGPTETQYF	TGTGCCAGCAGTTGGGGACCAACAGAGACCCAGTACTTC
TRBV5-1	TRBJ2-7	NA	NA	CASSMTSSEQYF	TGCGCCAGCAGCATGACTAGTTCCGAGCAGTACTTC
TRBV5-3	TRBJ1-5	NA	medium-sized	CARSLGESNQPQHF	TGTGCCAGAAGCTTGGGGGAGAGCAATCAGCCCCAGCATTTT
TRBV5-1	TRBJ2-7	NA	NA	CASSLLPQGQLGHEQYF	TGCGCCAGCAGCTTGTTGCCCCAGGGGCAACTTGGACACGAGCAGTACTTC
TRBV5-1	TRBJ1-6	TRBD1	NA	CASRVGQLNSPLHF	TGCGCCAGCAGAGTGGGACAGCTTAATTCACCCCTCCACTTT
TRBV5-1	TRBJ1-2	NA	NA	CASSPDPQMYGYTF	TGCGCCAGCAGCCCGGACCCACAGATGTATGGCTACACCTTC
TRBV18	TRBJ1-1	NA	few	CASSPGRATEAFF	TGTGCCAGCTCACCTGGACGGGCAACTGAAGCTTTCTTT
TRBV6-5	TRBJ1-5	NA	NA	CASSYQYSNQPQHF	TGTGCCAGCAGTTACCAGTATAGCAATCAGCCCCAGCATTTT
TRBV5-1	TRBJ2-1	TRBD2	NA	CASSLGLAGGVNEQFF	TGCGCCAGCAGCTTGGGACTAGCGGGAGGGGTAAATGAGCAGTTCTTC
TRBV5-1	TRBJ1-4	TRBD1	once	CASSPSGTGNEKLFF	TGCGCCAGCAGCCCCTCCGGGACAGGGAATGAAAAACTGTTTTTT
TRBV10-2	TRBJ2-2	TRBD2	NA	CASSDALAGVSPWELFF	TGCGCCAGCAGTGACGCCCTAGCGGGAGTGTCGCCGTGGGAGCTGTTTTTT
TRBV2	TRBJ1-6	NA	NA	CASSEVNSPLHF	TGTGCCAGCAGTGAGGTAAATTCACCCCTCCACTTT
TRBV5-1	TRBJ1-1	NA	NA	CVSSFGMNTEAFF	TGCGTCAGCAGCTTTGGGATGAACACTGAAGCTTTCTTT
TRBV19	TRBJ2-3	NA	NA	CASSRGRLSSTDTQYF	TGTGCCAGTAGCAGGGGCCGCCTCTCTAGCACAGATACGCAGTATTTT
TRBV5-5	TRBJ2-1	TRBD1	NA	CASSLGTGSNEQFF	TGTGCCAGCAGCTTAGGGACAGGGAGCAATGAGCAGTTCTTC
TRBV13	TRBJ1-5	NA	NA	CASSLGTGFNQPQHF	TGTGCCAGCAGCTTGGGCACAGGGTTCAATCAGCCCCAGCATTTT
TRBV7-3	TRBJ1-2	NA	NA	CASSLGAGTNGYTF	TGTGCCAGCAGCTTAGGGGCCGGGACGAATGGCTACACCTTC
TRBV9	TRBJ2-5	NA	NA	CASSVGGIQETQYF	TGTGCCAGCAGCGTAGGGGGGATCCAAGAGACCCAGTACTTC
TRBV29-1	TRBJ1-6	NA	few	CSVKDSNSPLHF	TGCAGCGTAAAGGACAGCAATTCACCCCTCCACTTT
TRBV29-1	TRBJ1-1	NA	NA	CSVELAGGGKGEAFF	TGCAGCGTTGAGTTGGCAGGTGGGGGCAAGGGTGAAGCTTTCTTT
TRBV4-3	TRBJ2-5	NA	NA	CASSQGRVQETQYF	TGCGCCAGCAGCCAAGGTCGGGTACAGGAGACCCAGTACTTC
TRBV28	TRBJ1-4	NA	NA	CASSGGAANEKLFF	TGTGCCAGCTCGGGGGGGGCAGCTAATGAAAAACTGTTTTTT
TRBV4-1	TRBJ1-5	NA	once	CASSQGPGWGAYQPQHF	TGCGCCAGCAGCCAAGGACCAGGGTGGGGGGCTTATCAGCCCCAGCATTTT
TRBV27	TRBJ1-6	NA	NA	CASSLRWSGSPLHF	TGTGCCAGCAGTTTAAGATGGTCGGGGTCACCCCTCCACTTT
TRBV25-1	TRBJ2-7	TRBD1	NA	CASSADRGQVSEQYF	TGTGCCAGCAGTGCCGACAGGGGGCAGGTTAGCGAGCAGTACTTC
TRBV28	TRBJ2-7	TRBD2	NA	CASSTLRPRGGYEQYF	TGTGCCAGCAGCACCCTCCGCCCGAGGGGAGGGTACGAGCAGTACTTC
TRBV5-1	TRBJ2-7	NA	once	CASSPGFNYEQYF	TGCGCCAGCAGCCCGGGTTTCAACTACGAGCAGTACTTC
TRBV29-1	TRBJ2-5	NA	NA	CSVDKIARDFQETQYF	TGCAGCGTTGATAAGATAGCCAGGGATTTCCAAGAGACCCAGTACTTC